Included here is one TCR beta chain sequence, with context. Authors' processing steps: Amplification from reference gene primers served as the basis for estimated nucleated cell counts. Some clones are missing from TCRdb's copy, which holds only in-frame ones; the method was immunoSEQ multiplex PCR. V and J calls and clone size are copied from that table; D and trimming were computed from the DNA. This table has about 370,000 clones, roughly nine tenths appearing once. This sample was taken from a study of blood T cell repertoires in COVID-19. The CDR3 consists of 13 residues. Germline lookup yields CDR1 MNHNS and CDR2 SASEGT. Trimming at V came to 2 bases and at J to 16 bases, leaving 10 bases not matched to a gene. Participant reports of clinical history set cohort assignment.

The genes are TRBV6-1 and TRBJ2-1, with 8 positions matching TRBD2. The sequence derives from a young man who had recovered from COVID-19. The specimen was PBMCs or T cells enriched from blood (not recorded which). The CDR3 spells CASSEPSGRGCFF. CDR3 sequence (DNA): TGTGCCAGCAGTGAACCAAGCGGGAGAGGTTGTTTCTTC.